These T cell receptor beta chains were read from a single sample in a study of cytotoxic CD8 clonotypes in ibrutinib-treated CLL. The method was immunoSEQ multiplex PCR; TCRdb's version includes in-frame clones alone and lacks a portion of them. The sample has more than 15,000 clones, 65% to 70% seen once. Sequencing used PBMCs, obtained before ibrutinib treatment. The receptor source for this set is a human donor with chronic lymphocytic leukemia. Each CDR3 is given with its conserved first and last residue. A D gene is named only where the DNA matches it firmly. Part of the rows lack a size; the others show once, few, many or a class for expanded clones.

CDR3 length	clone size	D gene	V gene	J gene	CDR3 DNA	CDR3 protein
14	-	-	TRBV28	TRBJ2-2	TGTGCCAGCAATTTACTAGCAGTCACCGGGGAGCTGTTTTTT	CASNLLAVTGELFF
15	-	-	TRBV6-1	TRBJ1-6	TGTGCCAGCAGCTTCGTGACAGGCGGGAATTCACCCCTCCACTTT	CASSFVTGGNSPLHF
12	few	-	TRBV11-3	TRBJ2-3	TGTGCCAGCAGCCCGCCTAGGTTAACGCAGTATTTT	CASSPPRLTQYF
14	-	-	TRBV7-2	TRBJ1-6	TGTGCCAGCAGCTTTGGCAGGGCCAATTCACCCCTCCACTTT	CASSFGRANSPLHF
16	-	-	TRBV25-1	TRBJ1-1	TGTGCCAGCAGTGAATCGGTTAGCAGTGGTTTCACTGAAGCTTTCTTT	CASSESVSSGFTEAFF
15	-	TRBD1	TRBV9	TRBJ2-7	TGTGCCAGCAGCGTAGGGCCCGGGACAGCCTACGAGCAGTACTTC	CASSVGPGTAYEQYF
15	-	TRBD1	TRBV5-1	TRBJ2-1	TGCGCCAGCAGCTTGGGGGACAGCTCCTACAATGAGCAGTTCTTC	CASSLGDSSYNEQFF
13	-	-	TRBV19	TRBJ2-1	TGTGCCAGTACACGGGGGCCATACAATGAGCAGTTCTTC	CASTRGPYNEQFF
12	-	TRBD1	TRBV29-1	TRBJ2-5	TGCAGCTGGACAGGGGGCCAAGAGACCCAGTACTTC	CSWTGGQETQYF
15	-	-	TRBV6-1	TRBJ1-5	TGTGCCAGCTCGACCGGTCAGGGGTCGGGGCAGCCCCAGCATTTT	CASSTGQGSGQPQHF
15	once	TRBD1	TRBV5-1	TRBJ2-7	TGCGCCAGCAGCTTACCGGGACAGGGGGCCTACGAGCAGTACTTC	CASSLPGQGAYEQYF
14	-	-	TRBV18	TRBJ2-5	TGTGCCAGCTCACCCAACGGGCGGCAAGAGACCCAGTACTTC	CASSPNGRQETQYF
15	-	TRBD1	TRBV9	TRBJ1-2	TGTGCCAGCAGCGTAGGAGACAGGGGTGTCTATGGCTACACCTTC	CASSVGDRGVYGYTF
21	once	TRBD1	TRBV30	TRBJ1-1	TGTGCCTGGAGTAATCGAAGGGGATTGACAGGGTACAATCCAGGGTACACTGAAGCTTTCTTT	CAWSNRRGLTGYNPGYTEAFF
13	-	-	TRBV11-2	TRBJ1-6	TGTGCCAGCAGCCATAAACAGGGATCACCCCTCCACTTT	CASSHKQGSPLHF
15	-	TRBD2	TRBV4-2	TRBJ2-5	TGTGCCAGCAGCCAAGATGCGGGGGAGCAAGAGACCCAGTACTTC	CASSQDAGEQETQYF
20	-	-	TRBV27	TRBJ2-6	TGTGCCAGCAGTCCCCTGGTCCCTACAGGGAAGGGCTCTGGGGCCAACGTCCTGACTTTC	CASSPLVPTGKGSGANVLTF
13	-	-	TRBV2	TRBJ2-1	TGTGCCAGCAGTGTGTGGGTGGGCAATGAGCAGTTCTTC	CASSVWVGNEQFF
15	-	TRBD1	TRBV5-1	TRBJ1-2	TGCGCCAGCAGCCTAAGGACAGGTGACAACTATGGCTACACCTTC	CASSLRTGDNYGYTF
13	few	-	TRBV27	TRBJ2-3	TGTGCCAGCAGTCCGCCAAACACAGATACGCAGTATTTT	CASSPPNTDTQYF
15	once	-	TRBV7-2	TRBJ1-1	TGTGCCAGCAGCTGGGAGAAGGGACTGAACACTGAAGCTTTCTTT	CASSWEKGLNTEAFF
14	few	TRBD1	TRBV5-1	TRBJ1-1	TGCGCCAGCAGCCCGGGGACAGCGAACGATGAAGCTTTCTTT	CASSPGTANDEAFF